One and the same sample provided the 19 T cell receptor beta chains below, sequenced in a study of cytomegalovirus exposure and HLA in healthy donors. The study ran its PCR with 60 Vbeta and 13 Jbeta primers. Some clones are missing from TCRdb's copy, which holds only in-frame ones; the method was immunoSEQ multiplex PCR. The sample yields about 190,000 clones, about 80% seen once. Sequencing was performed on PBMCs. These receptors all come from a woman aged 40 to 55 in good health and CMV-seronegative.

The chain uses TRBV2 and TRBJ2-1; D uncertain. The CDR3 runs to 12 residues. CDR1 and CDR2 from the germline V gene are SNHLY and FYNNEI. V lost 4 bases to trimming and J lost 9 bases, with 10 bases between them. The CDR3 region has the DNA TGTGCCAGCAGTGCCCTCCACGGTGAGCAGTTCTTC. It is translated as CASSALHGEQFF. The whole variable domain, filled in from reference TRBV2 and TRBJ2-1, reads EPEVTQTPSHQVTQMGQEVILRCVPISNHLYFYWYRQILGQKVEFLVSFYNNEISEKSEIFDDQFSVERPDGSNFTLKIRSTKLEDSAMYFCASSALHGEQFFGPGTRLTVL.

There are a few counts of this clone. This chain uses TRBV5-1 with TRBJ2-3, with 7 bases lining up with TRBD2. The junction had 8 bases not matched to a gene; V was cut back by 4 bases and J by 0 bases. This CDR3 has 16 residues. CDR1 SGHRS and CDR2 YFSETQ come from the germline V gene. The CDR3 region is CASSEPQTSSTDTQYF. CDR3 nucleotides: TGCGCCAGCAGCGAACCTCAGACTAGCAGCACAGATACGCAGTATTTT.

The V and J genes are TRBV5-1 and TRBJ1-1; D unresolved. The length of the CDR3 is 15 residues. Germline CDR1 reads SGHRS; CDR2 reads YFSETQ. Between the trimmed V and J ends, which lost 0 bases and 1 base, there was a span of 10 bases. In DNA, the CDR3 is TGCGCCAGCAGCTTGGAGCTGGGCGCGAACACTGAAGCTTTCTTT. Translating it yields CASSLELGANTEAFF. Looking up the rest from reference TRBV5-1 and TRBJ1-1 gives the full variable domain: KAGVTQTPRYLIKTRGQQVTLSCSPISGHRSVSWYQQTPGQGLQFLFEYFSETQRNKGNFPGRFSGRQFSNSRSEMNVSTLELGDSALYLCASSLELGANTEAFFGQGTRLTVV.

The chain uses TRBV11-3 and TRBJ2-7; a possible D gene is TRBD1 (5 bases). Trimming shortened V by 3 bases and J by 0 bases, and 9 bases separated the two germline ends. The CDR3 sequence is 14 residues long. Germline values: CDR1 SGHNT, CDR2 YENEEA. CDR3 region: CASSFTGLSYEQYV. For the CDR3, the DNA is TGTGCCAGCAGCTTCACAGGTCTCTCCTACGAGCAGTACGTC.

This clone was found once. The V and J genes are TRBV29-1 and TRBJ1-2; D possibly corresponds to TRBD1 (5 bases). Trimming cost V 5 bases and J 6 bases, with 22 bases left between them. The CDR3 length is 15 residues. Germline V CDR1 and CDR2: SQVTM, ANQGSEA. The CDR3: CSVRTRHLRGNGYTF. For the CDR3, the DNA is TGCAGCGTTAGGACACGACACCTAAGGGGAAATGGCTACACCTTC. The complete variable domain, with remaining parts taken from reference TRBV29-1 and TRBJ1-2, reads SAVISQKPSRDICQRGTSLTIQCQVDSQVTMMFWYRQQPGQSLTLIATANQGSEATYESGFVIDKFPISRPNLTFSTLTVSNMSPEDSSIYLCSVRTRHLRGNGYTFGSGTRLTVV.

The chain recombines TRBV4-2 with TRBJ1-1; D ambiguous. The CDR3 runs 11 residues. The germline V gene has CDR1 LGHNA and CDR2 YNFKEQ. V was clipped by 2 bases and J by 8 bases, with 6 bases between them. The DNA of the CDR3 is TGTGCCAGCAGCCAATTTCGGGAAGCTTTCTTT. Encoded protein: CASSQFREAFF.

The rearrangement links TRBV11-2 to TRBJ2-1; D is uncertain. V was cut by 5 bases and J by 5 bases, with 7 bases left in between. Germline V CDR1 and CDR2: SGHAT, FQNNGV. The CDR3 totals 12 residues. In DNA form, the CDR3 reads TGTGCCAGCAGCCCAGTCGACAATGAGCAGTTCTTC. Translation: CASSPVDNEQFF.

The J gene is TRBJ2-7, the V gene TRBV5-1, with 11 bases lining up with TRBD1. Germline assignment: CDR1 SGHRS and CDR2 YFSETQ. Trimming cost V 7 bases and J 5 bases; bases outside gene matches: 8. This CDR3 spans 14 amino acids. The CDR3 loop reads CASYPGQGENEQYF. In nucleotides, the CDR3 is TGCGCCAGCTATCCGGGACAGGGGGAGAACGAGCAGTACTTC.

This rearrangement joins TRBV13 to TRBJ1-5, with 10 positions matching TRBD1. The trim removed 5 bases at V and 5 bases at J, leaving 3 bases unmatched. Germline V gene lookup returns CDR1 PRHDT and CDR2 FYEKMQ (reference sequence). The CDR3 runs to 14 residues. The CDR3 DNA sequence: TGTGCCAGCAGCCGGGGGACAGGGGATCAGCCCCAGCATTTT. The encoded protein is CASSRGTGDQPQHF.

V is TRBV9 and J is TRBJ1-4; D is perhaps TRBD1 (6 bases). The CDR3 has 15 residues. From germline, CDR1 is SGDLS and CDR2 YYNGEE. V was cut by 0 bases and J by 6 bases, with 12 bases left in between. In DNA form, the CDR3 reads TGTGCCAGCAGCGTAGCTCAGGGGCTGGATGAAAAACTGTTTTTT. Translation gives CASSVAQGLDEKLFF.

The chain combines TRBV5-4 with TRBJ2-7; 7 bases match TRBD1. This CDR3 region has 14 residues. CDR1 is SGHNT and CDR2 is YYREEE in the germline V gene (reference sequence). Unmatched junction bases numbered 6, after V lost 2 bases and J lost 4 bases. CDR3 amino acids: CASSLGTAEYEQYV. The DNA for the CDR3 is TGTGCCAGCAGCTTAGGGACAGCCGAGTACGAGCAGTACGTC.

V gene TRBV7-3 combines with J gene TRBJ2-7, with TRBD1 matching over 7 bases. Germline values: CDR1 SGHTA, CDR2 FQGTGA. V trimming: 8 bases; J trimming: 0 bases; junction bases outside the gene matches: 10. This CDR3 comprises 15 residues. The CDR3 spells CASGEAGGISYEQYF. DNA for the CDR3: TGTGCCAGCGGGGAAGCAGGGGGTATCTCCTACGAGCAGTACTTC.

The V and J genes are TRBV6-5 and TRBJ1-1; D uncertain. The CDR3 totals 13 residues. Germline assignment: CDR1 MNHEY and CDR2 SVGAGI. V lost 4 bases, J lost 4 bases, and 10 bases lay in between. The CDR3 sequence: CASSSGRGTEAFF. The CDR3 region has the DNA TGTGCCAGCAGTTCGGGCCGGGGCACTGAAGCTTTCTTT.

The chain employs TRBV14 and TRBJ1-2; perhaps TRBD1 as D (6 bases). V was cut by 1 base and J by 2 bases, with 14 bases left in between. The CDR3 consists of 16 residues. Germline CDR1 reads SGHDN; CDR2 reads FVKESK. CDR3 residues: CASSQVRAGGNYGYTF. DNA for the CDR3: TGTGCCAGCAGCCAAGTTAGAGCGGGGGGCAACTATGGCTACACCTTC.

The chain links TRBV5-5 to TRBJ1-4; D not resolved. The V gene lost 4 bases and the J gene lost 6 bases, with 13 bases spanning the gap. Germline V gene lookup returns CDR1 SGHKS and CDR2 YYEKEE (reference sequence). The CDR3 is made up of 14 amino acids. The CDR3 reads CASSPESGYEKLFF. CDR3 DNA sequence: TGTGCCAGCAGCCCGGAGAGCGGATATGAAAAACTGTTTTTT. Together with reference TRBV5-5 and TRBJ1-4, the CDR3 gives the full variable domain: DAGVTQSPTHLIKTRGQQVTLRCSPISGHKSVSWYQQVLGQGPQFIFQYYEKEERGRGNFPDRFSARQFPNYSSELNVNALLLGDSALYLCASSPESGYEKLFFGSGTQLSVL.

This rearrangement joins TRBV5-8 to TRBJ2-7; 10 bases are a match to TRBD2. V shed 2 bases and J 3 bases; nucleotides not matched to a gene: 11. The CDR3 length is 17 residues. Germline assignment: CDR1 SGHTS and CDR2 YDEGEE. The CDR3 DNA reads TGTGCCAGCAGCTTATCCCCTAGCGGGAGTACTATCTACGAGCAGTACTTC. As protein: CASSLSPSGSTIYEQYF.

The chain couples TRBV9 to TRBJ1-2; 7 nucleotides agree with TRBD1. From germline, CDR1 is SGDLS and CDR2 YYNGEE. V was pared by 3 bases and J by 3 bases, with 5 bases of the junction left unmatched. This CDR3 has 14 amino acids. The CDR3 DNA reads TGTGCCAGCAGCGGGGGACAGATCCACTATGGCTACACCTTC. Amino acid sequence: CASSGGQIHYGYTF.

This clone has just one count. V and J are TRBV27 and TRBJ2-7, with 7 bases fitting TRBD1. Germline V gene sequence: CDR1 MNHEY, CDR2 SMNVEV (reference sequence). V was clipped by 7 bases and J by 3 bases; unmatched bases: 6. The CDR3 has 13 amino acids. The CDR3 region is CASKRTGDYEQYV. CDR3 DNA: TGTGCCAGCAAAAGGACAGGAGACTACGAGCAGTACGTC.

The chain carries TRBV19 and TRBJ2-3; tentatively, D is TRBD2 (7 bases). V was trimmed by 6 bases and J by 2 bases, leaving 18 bases between them. The CDR3 is made up of 16 amino acids. Germline CDR1 is LNHDA and CDR2 is SQIVND (reference sequence). CDR3 sequence reads: CASRRGRAPHTDTQYF. The CDR3 DNA sequence: TGTGCCAGTAGGAGGGGGAGGGCCCCACACACAGATACGCAGTATTTT.